This TCR beta chain was found in a study of cytomegalovirus exposure and HLA in healthy donors. General study points: The authors later found HLA-associated TCR beta chains more clonally expanded than equally common others. The study recorded 150 to 200 TCR beta chains that were cytomegalovirus-associated. In a later analysis, an Asian-associated ancestry cluster reportedly showed fewer N-insertions than the roughly 710-donor mean. Some public TCRs appeared in many individuals, while most sequences were rare.

To note about this clone: Its cognate antigen is unknown.

Both 60 Vbeta primers and 13 Jbeta primers went into the PCR. Assay: immunoSEQ multiplex PCR; the TCRdb copy retains only in-frame clones and omits some. The sample lists about 160,000 clones; roughly 84% were seen once. Between the trimmed V and J ends, which lost 6 bases and 7 bases, there was a span of 19 bases. The CDR3 contains 15 residues. From germline, CDR1 is MNHNS and CDR2 SASEGT. Sequencing was performed on PBMCs. J is TRBJ1-5 and V is TRBV6-1; tentative D call: TRBD1 (5 bases). The receptor's source is a male donor in good health and CMV-seronegative. The CDR3 coding sequence is TGTGCCAGCAGGCCCCGGGGGGAGATTTCGCAGCCCCAGCATTTT. It translates to CASRPRGEISQPQHF.